The 24 T cell receptor beta chains reported below all come from one sample, sequenced in a study of beta chain features in type 1 diabetes (dated by TCRdb to the late 2010s). Here is what the overall study found, with its caveats: In all four CD4+ subsets, TCRB CDR3 length was moderately but significantly shorter in type 1 diabetes patients.

These receptors lack a known antigen. Preparation of the library involved the immunoSEQ multiplex PCR assay. The entire isolated RNA was reverse transcribed using the High Capacity cDNA Reverse Transcription Kit, and thus expressed TCRB transcripts were sequenced. Imported from immuneACCESS, the table was reduced by TCRdb to in-frame sequences with V and J called. These copies leave out some clones; in studies compared against another copy, an unresolved V gene accounts for under half, and the cause of the remainder is not known. For this sample there are more than 95,000 clones; 17% appear just once. 2.6% of the sample lies in the top ten. Sequencing was done on a sample of central memory CD4+ T cells from blood. These TCRs come from a man between 18 and 35 years old with type 1 diabetes.

This chain connects TRBV18 to TRBJ2-5; 7 bases map to TRBD1. The CDR3 consists of 14 residues. The V gene end was trimmed by 2 bases and the J gene end by 3 bases; junction bases not matched to a gene: 3. Germline CDR1 KGHSH, CDR2 LQKENI. The CDR3 sequence is CASSPFQGEETQYF. In DNA, the CDR3 is TGTGCCAGCTCACCATTTCAGGGGGAAGAGACCCAGTACTTC.

This clone appeared once. This sequence joins TRBV7-9 and TRBJ1-1; weak D call: TRBD1 (5 bases). This CDR3 comprises 15 residues. Per germline, CDR1 SEHNR and CDR2 FQNEAQ (reference sequence). The V and J ends lost 1 base and 8 bases respectively, with 17 bases between them. The CDR3 loop reads CASSLGADHRDEAFF. The CDR3 bases are TGTGCCAGCAGCTTAGGGGCTGACCACCGGGACGAAGCTTTCTTT.

This clone was counted at least ten times. This sequence joins TRBV23-1 and TRBJ2-1; 14 bases fit TRBD2. Being an ORF, TRBV23-1 has a function that is uncertain. This CDR3 contains 18 residues. V was pared by 2 bases and J by 9 bases, with 12 bases of the junction left unmatched. CDR3 sequence reads: CASSQDYRGTSGSCEQFF. The CDR3 DNA reads as TGCGCCAGCAGTCAAGACTACAGGGGGACTAGCGGGAGTTGTGAGCAGTTCTTC.

The V call is TRBV6-5, the J call TRBJ2-3; a weak D match, TRBD2 (5 bases). The CDR3 spans 14 residues. From germline, CDR1 is MNHEY and CDR2 SVGAGI. V was trimmed by 6 bases and J by 3 bases, leaving 13 bases between them. CDR3 amino acids: CASRRLRGTDTQYF. Written as DNA, the CDR3 is TGTGCCAGCAGGCGGTTAAGAGGGACAGATACGCAGTATTTT.

This clone was observed a handful of times. This rearrangement joins TRBV18 to TRBJ2-6; D gene uncertain. Trimming took 2 bases from V and 5 from J, leaving 10 bases between them. The germline V gene encodes CDR1 KGHSH and CDR2 LQKENI. The CDR3 covers 15 residues. The CDR3: CASSPIVGRANVLTF. Here the CDR3 DNA reads TGTGCCAGCTCACCAATAGTGGGCCGGGCCAACGTCCTGACTTTC.

This clone was detected only a few times. V gene TRBV29-1 combines with J gene TRBJ2-7; tentatively, D is TRBD1 (5 bases). Germline lookup yields CDR1 SQVTM and CDR2 ANQGSEA. This CDR3 region has 14 residues. The V and J ends lost 1 base and 6 bases respectively, with 16 bases between them. The CDR3 here is CSVEGGRVTSEQYF. The CDR3 region has the DNA TGCAGCGTTGAAGGGGGCAGGGTTACGTCCGAGCAGTACTTC.

The chain combines TRBV27 with TRBJ2-6; the D gene is possibly TRBD2 (6 bases). The length of the CDR3 is 15 residues. Per the germline V gene, CDR1 is MNHEY and CDR2 is SMNVEV (reference sequence). The V gene lost 2 bases and the J gene lost 4 bases, with 9 bases spanning the gap. CDR3 region: CASSLRGYGANVLTF. CDR3 DNA sequence: TGTGCCAGCAGTTTACGGGGGTACGGGGCCAACGTCCTGACTTTC.

The chain carries TRBV5-1 and TRBJ1-3; the D is unclear. Germline values: CDR1 SGHRS, CDR2 YFSETQ. The CDR3 has 16 amino acids. V was clipped by 0 bases and J by 4 bases, with 14 bases between them. In DNA, the CDR3 is TGCGCCAGCAGCTTGGCCGGGGATCGATCGGGAAACACCATATATTTT. Its protein product is CASSLAGDRSGNTIYF.

This clone was detected only once. CDR3: CASSQDFHDYEQYF. As DNA, the CDR3 is TGCGCCAGCAGCCAAGACTTTCACGACTACGAGCAGTACTTC. The J gene is TRBJ2-7, the V gene TRBV4-1; D is uncertain. CDR3 length: 14 residues. The V gene lost 0 bases and the J gene lost 3 bases, with 9 bases spanning the gap. Germline V CDR1 and CDR2: MGHRA, YSYEKL.

This clone occurred a few times. A far larger clone is one nucleotide away, so this likely arose from a read error. This same CDR3 is encoded by further DNA sequences in the sample. J is TRBJ2-1 and V is TRBV5-1, with 7 bases that match TRBD1. The CDR3 extends over 15 amino acids. Germline V gene sequence: CDR1 SGHRS, CDR2 YFSETQ. V lost 2 bases to trimming and J lost 5 bases; unmatched junction nucleotides: 7. CDR3 in DNA: TGCGCCAGCAGCTTTACAGGGGTGGTGAACAATGAGCAGTTCTTC. Protein: CASSFTGVVNNEQFF.

The CDR3 nucleotides are TGCGCCAGCAGACCAGGGACTAGCGGGGGCCAAGAGACCCAGTACTTC. It is translated as CASRPGTSGGQETQYF. The chain couples TRBV4-1 to TRBJ2-5; TRBD2 matches at 14 bases. This CDR3 has 16 residues. CDR1 and CDR2 from the germline V gene are MGHRA and YSYEKL. V lost 6 bases, J lost 1 base, and 4 bases stayed unmatched.

The chain joins TRBV21-1 to TRBJ1-3; TRBD1 is the table's D call, not checked against the DNA. TRBV21-1 has pseudogene status. The CDR3 spans 16 residues. The CDR3, as DNA: TGTGCCAGCAGCAGACGGGACAGCAAGACTACAAACACCATATATTTT. Its protein product is CASSRRDSKTTNTIYF.

The V and J genes are TRBV7-2 and TRBJ2-1; 8 bases line up with TRBD1. CDR1 is SGHTA and CDR2 is FQGNSA in the germline V gene. The CDR3 is made up of 14 amino acids. V gave up 5 bases and J gave up 9 bases; unmatched junction bases: 9. In DNA, the CDR3 is TGTGCCAGCAGCGTCGGACAGGGCACGGCTGAGCAGTTCTTC. Amino acids: CASSVGQGTAEQFF.

The gene calls are TRBV5-1 and TRBJ2-1, with D possibly matching TRBD2 (5 bases). Trimming removed 3 bases from V and 0 bases from J, with 13 bases in between. Germline CDR1 reads SGHRS; CDR2 reads YFSETQ. CDR3 length: 16 amino acids. The CDR3 reads CASSSLTRGSYNEQFF. CDR3 sequence (DNA): TGCGCCAGCAGCTCTCTCACTAGAGGCTCCTACAATGAGCAGTTCTTC.

This clone showed up just a few times. The V and J genes are TRBV28 and TRBJ2-3; 8 bases map to TRBD1. V lost 5 bases and J lost 5; bases outside the gene matches: 6. CDR1 MDHEN and CDR2 SYDVKM come from the germline V gene. The CDR3 has 14 amino acids. The CDR3 region is CASSTDRVGDTQYF. The CDR3, as DNA: TGTGCCAGCAGTACGGACAGGGTCGGAGATACGCAGTATTTT.

This clone was seen only a few times. The V call is TRBV5-1, the J call TRBJ2-1, with TRBD2 matching over 9 bases. V lost 2 bases to trimming and J lost 1 base; unmatched junction nucleotides: 4. CDR1 and CDR2 from the germline V gene are SGHRS and YFSETQ. The CDR3 is 16 residues long. The CDR3 protein is CASSFSSGASYNEQFF. CDR3 in DNA: TGCGCCAGCAGCTTTTCTAGCGGGGCGTCCTACAATGAGCAGTTCTTC.

In this sample, this clone turned up a few times. This rearrangement joins TRBV5-4 to TRBJ2-4, with a possible D match to TRBD2 (5 bases). Looked up from germline, CDR1 is SGHNT and CDR2 is YYREEE (reference sequence). The CDR3 consists of 15 residues. V lost 3 bases, J lost 0 bases, and 10 bases lay in between. CDR3 residues: CASSSVGIAKNIQYF. CDR3 in DNA: TGTGCCAGCAGCTCTGTCGGGATAGCCAAAAACATTCAGTACTTC.

This clone was seen many times. V gene TRBV7-9 combines with J gene TRBJ2-3, with 14 bases aligning to TRBD2. Looked up from germline, CDR1 is SEHNR and CDR2 is FQNEAQ (reference sequence). The junction had 5 bases not matched to a gene; V was cut back by 4 bases and J by 2 bases. This CDR3 is built from 17 residues. In DNA form, the CDR3 reads TGTGCCAGCAGCTCCCGGACTAGCGGGGGGCTCACAGATACGCAGTATTTT. Translation: CASSSRTSGGLTDTQYF.

There are a few counts of this clone. V gene TRBV28 combines with J gene TRBJ2-3; 9 positions match TRBD2. The CDR3 runs to 15 residues. Germline V lookup: CDR1 MDHEN, CDR2 SYDVKM. V shed 3 bases and J 2 bases; nucleotides not matched to a gene: 3. CDR3 bases: TGTGCCAGCAGTTTGGGCGGGGGGGCCACAGATACGCAGTATTTT. The encoded protein is CASSLGGGATDTQYF.

The chain employs TRBV6-5 and TRBJ1-5; D possibly corresponds to TRBD1 (5 bases). The germline V and J ends were trimmed by 6 bases and 0 bases, with 12 bases remaining between them. The germline gives CDR1 MNHEY, CDR2 SVGAGI. The CDR3 loop spans 15 amino acids. The CDR3 sequence: CASRDTQYSNQPQHF. CDR3 bases: TGTGCCAGCAGGGACACACAATATAGCAATCAGCCCCAGCATTTT.

This clone was detected a few times. The rearrangement joins TRBV28 to TRBJ2-7; D perhaps matches TRBD1 (5 bases). V was pared by 6 bases and J by 3 bases, with 12 bases between. This CDR3 contains 13 residues. Germline V gives CDR1 MDHEN, CDR2 SYDVKM. CDR3 loop: CASRRQGVYEQYF. The CDR3 region has the DNA TGTGCCAGCAGGCGGCAGGGTGTCTACGAGCAGTACTTC. Combining the CDR3 with reference TRBV28 and TRBJ2-7 gives the whole variable domain DVKVTQSSRYLVKRTGEKVFLECVQDMDHENMFWYRQDPGLGLRLIYFSYDVKMKEKGDIPEGYSVSREKKERFSLILESASTNQTSMYLCASRRQGVYEQYFGPGTRLTVT.

This clone was picked up a small number of times. The chain recombines TRBV18 with TRBJ1-4; D unclear. V was trimmed by 4 bases and J by 8 bases, leaving 14 bases between them. Germline CDR1 and CDR2: KGHSH and LQKENI. The CDR3 is 14 residues long. The CDR3, as DNA: TGTGCCAGCTCACGCGAATCACGAAAGGAAAAACTGTTTTTT. Its protein is CASSRESRKEKLFF.

The rearrangement links TRBV6-5 to TRBJ2-5; unclear D gene. The CDR3 has 15 amino acids. The V and J ends lost 2 bases and 5 bases respectively, with 15 bases between them. Germline V gene data show CDR1 as MNHEY and CDR2 as SVGAGI. The CDR3 sequence is CASSYPSTGYETQYF. The CDR3 DNA follows: TGTGCCAGCAGTTACCCTTCGACTGGATATGAGACCCAGTACTTC.

The chain has TRBV6-5 and TRBJ1-1; no definite D call. With 0 bases removed from V and 3 bases from J, the gap between germline ends came to 11 bases. Germline loops: CDR1 MNHEY, CDR2 SVGAGI. This CDR3 contains 15 residues. The CDR3 DNA sequence: TGTGCCAGCAGTTACTCCCCAGCCCTGGACACTGAAGCTTTCTTT. This sequence encodes CASSYSPALDTEAFF.